Below, 26 T cell receptor beta chains from the same sample are listed, as sequenced in a study of shared clonotypes between healthy human individuals (dated by TCRdb to between 2020 and 2021). The library was prepared using the immunoSEQ multiplex PCR assay. The source is immuneACCESS, and TCRdb retained only in-frame sequences with V and J called. Part of the clones is not carried over; for the studies checked, unresolved V genes explain less than half of this, and the remainder is unexplained. This sample comprises 2 million to 3 million clones, 90% to 95% of them detected only once. Roughly 0.39% of the sample is held by the ten biggest clonotypes. Sequencing was performed on naive CD4+ T cells from PBMCs. The intended sense of this specimen's cell subset or site label: CD45RA+ positively selected. All receptors come from a man aged 18 to 30 in good health. Some clones in this sample may be carry-over from other donors' samples.

With regard to this clone: Distinct nucleotide sequences in the sample also encode this CDR3. The rearrangement links TRBV2 to TRBJ2-5; a possible D gene is TRBD2 (5 bases). The V gene lost 6 bases and the J gene lost 4 bases, with 12 bases spanning the gap. The CDR3 runs 13 residues. Germline V CDR1 and CDR2: SNHLY, FYNNEI. The CDR3 loop reads CASSPAGGETQYF. CDR3 nucleotides: TGTGCCAGCAGCCCCGCGGGCGGAGAGACCCAGTACTTC.

Notes on this clone: This sample includes further DNA sequences coding for the same CDR3. The V and J genes are TRBV5-1 and TRBJ2-5; the D gene is possibly TRBD1 (6 bases). CDR1 and CDR2 (germline): SGHRS, YFSETQ. The CDR3 contains 13 residues. V was pared by 4 bases and J by 2 bases, with 9 bases between. The CDR3 loop is CASSRTEQETQYF. For the CDR3, the DNA is TGCGCCAGCAGCCGGACAGAACAAGAGACCCAGTACTTC.

CDR3 residues: CATSLPDRGPPREQYF. CDR3 nucleotide sequence: TGTGCCACCAGCCTGCCCGACAGGGGCCCTCCGAGGGAGCAGTACTTC. The rearrangement uses TRBV15 and TRBJ2-7; 8 bases align to TRBD1. The CDR3 is 16 residues long. Germline loops: CDR1 LNHNV, CDR2 YYDKDF (reference sequence). V shed 5 bases and J 7 bases; nucleotides not matched to a gene: 16.

This chain connects TRBV5-4 to TRBJ2-3; 7 nucleotides line up with TRBD1. The CDR3 loop spans 16 amino acids. Per the germline V gene, CDR1 is SGHNT and CDR2 is YYREEE (reference sequence). The ends lost 0 bases at V and 3 bases at J; junction bases unmatched: 7. The CDR3 DNA is TGTGCCAGCAGCTTGGGCATCGGGACAGCTACAGATACGCAGTATTTT. It encodes CASSLGIGTATDTQYF. Together with reference TRBV5-4 and TRBJ2-3, the CDR3 gives the full variable domain: ETGVTQSPTHLIKTRGQQVTLRCSSQSGHNTVSWYQQALGQGPQFIFQYYREEENGRGNFPPRFSGLQFPNYSSELNVNALELDDSALYLCASSLGIGTATDTQYFGPGTRLTVL.

This clone was counted between two and nine times. The genes are TRBV6-5 and TRBJ1-5; 9 bases are a match to TRBD1. V gave up 2 bases and J gave up 7 bases; unmatched junction bases: 3. The germline V gene encodes CDR1 MNHEY and CDR2 SVGAGI. The CDR3 covers 14 residues. CDR3 protein: CASSYPGQGQPQHF. CDR3 sequence (DNA): TGTGCCAGCAGTTACCCTGGACAGGGGCAGCCCCAGCATTTT.

The chain couples TRBV2 to TRBJ2-7; 10 bases are shared with TRBD1. V lost 9 bases and J lost 2; bases outside the gene matches: 7. The germline V gene encodes CDR1 SNHLY and CDR2 FYNNEI. This CDR3 is 14 amino acids long. This CDR3 reads CARGRQGAPYEQYF. The CDR3 nucleotides read TGTGCCAGAGGGAGACAGGGGGCTCCCTACGAGCAGTACTTC.

This clone was counted only a few times. V and J are TRBV5-1 and TRBJ2-7, with D possibly being TRBD1 (6 bases). The ends were cut back, 1 base at V and 4 bases at J, with 15 bases in the middle. Germline CDR1 is SGHRS and CDR2 is YFSETQ. CDR3 length: 15 amino acids. The DNA of the CDR3 is TGCGCCAGCAGCTTGTCAACAGGGCCGGGTTACGAGCAGTACTTC. This codes for CASSLSTGPGYEQYF.

J is TRBJ2-2 and V is TRBV19, with a tentative D call TRBD2 (6 bases). Germline V gene data show CDR1 as LNHDA and CDR2 as SQIVND (reference sequence). V was trimmed by 4 bases and J by 5 bases, leaving 17 bases between them. The CDR3 sequence is 16 residues long. CDR3 in DNA: TGTGCCAGTAGTAAAACCGGGACTCGGGGGACCGGGGAGCTGTTTTTT. It translates to CASSKTGTRGTGELFF.

The rearrangement joins TRBV19 to TRBJ1-1, with TRBD1 matching over 9 bases. V lost 5 bases to trimming and J lost 5 bases; unmatched junction nucleotides: 15. Germline V gene sequence: CDR1 LNHDA, CDR2 SQIVND (reference sequence). The CDR3 is made up of 17 amino acids. This CDR3 is CASSGRDRAITGTEAFF. The CDR3 bases are TGTGCCAGTAGTGGCCGGGACAGGGCCATAACGGGGACTGAAGCTTTCTTT.

Written as DNA, the CDR3 is TGTGCCAGCAGCTTATTCGCACGATCGGGGCCCACAGATACGCAGTATTTT. It specifies CASSLFARSGPTDTQYF. The V gene is TRBV7-2, the J gene TRBJ2-3; D tentatively reads TRBD1 or TRBD2 (5 bases each). The V gene's germline CDR1 is SGHTA and CDR2 FQGNSA. Trimming shortened V by 2 bases and J by 2 bases, and 17 bases separated the two germline ends. This CDR3 has 17 residues.

The chain combines TRBV5-1 with TRBJ2-5, with 7 nucleotides matching TRBD2. CDR3 length: 16 residues. V lost 1 base to trimming and J lost 5 bases; unmatched junction nucleotides: 11. Germline V gives CDR1 SGHRS, CDR2 YFSETQ. The CDR3: CASSLWDAGAGETQYF. Written as DNA, the CDR3 is TGCGCCAGCAGCTTGTGGGATGCGGGAGCGGGGGAGACCCAGTACTTC.

The V call is TRBV7-3, the J call TRBJ2-5, with TRBD2 matching over 9 bases. J gave up 5 bases and V 1 base, and 5 bases lay outside the gene matches. The germline V gene has CDR1 SGHTA and CDR2 FQGTGA. This CDR3 contains 15 residues. The CDR3 DNA reads TGTGCCAGCAGCTTAAGGGGGACTAGCTTGGAGACCCAGTACTTC. Translated: CASSLRGTSLETQYF.

The CDR3 protein is CASSLLGTGNSYNEQFF. Written as DNA, the CDR3 is TGTGCCAGCAGTCTATTAGGGACAGGAAATTCCTACAATGAGCAGTTCTTC. The chain joins TRBV27 to TRBJ2-1; TRBD1 matches 8 bases. This CDR3 has 17 amino acids. Germline loops: CDR1 MNHEY, CDR2 SMNVEV (reference sequence). V lost 5 bases to trimming and J lost 1 base; unmatched junction nucleotides: 10.

The chain uses TRBV7-3 and TRBJ2-2; D remains unclear. The V gene lost 5 bases and the J gene lost 13 bases, with 14 bases spanning the gap. From germline, CDR1 is SGHTA and CDR2 FQGTGA. The CDR3 runs 12 residues. In DNA, the CDR3 is TGTGCCAGCAGCCCGGCTTGGCCCTCGCTGTTTTTT. Translating gives CASSPAWPSLFF. Drawing the rest from reference TRBV7-3 and TRBJ2-2, the complete variable domain is GAGVSQTPSNKVTEKGKYVELRCDPISGHTALYWYRQSLGQGPEFLIYFQGTGAADDSGLPNDRFFAVRPEGSVSTLKIQRTERGDSAVYLCASSPAWPSLFFGEGSRLTVL.

This clone was detected only once. The CDR3 loop reads CASTKTSGRDNEQFF. The CDR3 DNA follows: TGTGCCAGTACTAAGACTAGCGGGAGGGACAATGAGCAGTTCTTC. The gene calls are TRBV14 and TRBJ2-1; TRBD2 aligns across 14 bases. Germline V CDR1 and CDR2: SGHDN, FVKESK. V shed 9 bases and J 5 bases; nucleotides not matched to a gene: 6. There are 15 residues in the CDR3.

The rearrangement links TRBV30 to TRBJ2-5; D is unresolved. Germline assignment: CDR1 GTSNPN and CDR2 SVGIG (reference sequence). The V end was cut by 0 bases, the J end by 3 bases, with 8 bases between. The CDR3 is 13 amino acids. This chain's CDR3 is CAWSVGNEETQYF. The CDR3 nucleotides are TGTGCCTGGAGTGTAGGCAATGAAGAGACCCAGTACTTC.

This sequence joins TRBV7-3 and TRBJ2-7, with a weak D call TRBD2 (6 bases). V was shortened by 5 bases and J by 5 bases, with 13 bases between the two germline ends. Per germline, CDR1 SGHTA and CDR2 FQGTGA. This CDR3 has 13 residues. CDR3 amino acids: CASSVTRGNEQYF. The CDR3 coding sequence is TGTGCCAGCAGCGTCACACGGGGGAACGAGCAGTACTTC.

With respect to this clone: The junction does not match germline at one end; this may be a read error. The rearrangement links TRBV20-1 to TRBJ1-4; the D is unclear. This CDR3 is built from 10 residues. Germline CDR1 is DFQATT and CDR2 is SNEGSKA (reference sequence). The CDR3, as DNA: TGCAGTGCTAGAGAATCGGTCCAGACTTTT. Protein sequence: CSARESVQTF.

DNA of the CDR3: TGTGCCAGCAGTACACAGGGGGCGGCTGGGGCCAACGTCCTGACTTTC. Translating it yields CASSTQGAAGANVLTF. The chain joins TRBV2 to TRBJ2-6; 9 bases agree with TRBD1. The CDR3 is 16 amino acids. Germline loops: CDR1 SNHLY, CDR2 FYNNEI. Trimming cost V 5 bases and J 2 bases; bases outside gene matches: 4.

The rearrangement uses TRBV5-1 and TRBJ2-6; no firm D call. CDR3 length: 16 amino acids. Per the germline V gene, CDR1 is SGHRS and CDR2 is YFSETQ. The V gene lost 4 bases and the J gene lost 0 bases, with 11 bases spanning the gap. The CDR3 coding sequence is TGCGCCAGCAGCACCGGACGCAACTCTGGGGCCAACGTCCTGACTTTC. This codes for CASSTGRNSGANVLTF.

This clone was seen just once. The V call is TRBV19, the J call TRBJ2-7, with 10 positions matching TRBD2. The CDR3 has 17 residues. Germline V gene lookup returns CDR1 LNHDA and CDR2 SQIVND (reference sequence). The V gene end was trimmed by 1 base and the J gene end by 3 bases; junction bases not matched to a gene: 9. In nucleotides, the CDR3 is TGTGCCAGTAGTATAGGGGCTAGCGGGAGTTCAAGCTACGAGCAGTACTTC. It is translated as CASSIGASGSSSYEQYF.

The chain has TRBV29-1 and TRBJ2-7; the match to TRBD1 covers 12 bases. The V gene's germline CDR1 is SQVTM and CDR2 ANQGSEA. CDR3 length: 15 residues. The V gene end was trimmed by 1 base and the J gene end by 3 bases; junction bases not matched to a gene: 4. CDR3 bases: TGCAGCGTTGAAGGGGGACAGGGGGCGATCTACGAGCAGTACTTC. It translates to CSVEGGQGAIYEQYF.

The rearrangement links TRBV29-1 to TRBJ1-4, with TRBD1 identical over 11 bases. There are 14 residues in the CDR3. The germline V gene has CDR1 SQVTM and CDR2 ANQGSEA. V was pared by 6 bases and J by 7 bases, with 7 bases of the junction left unmatched. CDR3 residues: CSVPAGTGGEKLFF. Written as DNA, the CDR3 is TGCAGCGTCCCCGCAGGGACAGGGGGTGAAAAACTGTTTTTT.

The chain joins TRBV5-1 to TRBJ2-3; 10 positions agree with TRBD1. This CDR3 is 17 amino acids long. V dropped 3 bases and J dropped 5; count of bases not matched to a gene: 12. CDR1 and CDR2 from the germline V gene are SGHRS and YFSETQ. The CDR3 sequence is CASSSNPTGTGVDTQYF. The CDR3 DNA follows: TGCGCCAGCAGCTCCAATCCTACCGGGACAGGGGTAGATACGCAGTATTTT.

The rearrangement uses TRBV7-9 and TRBJ2-1, with D perhaps matching TRBD1 (6 bases). Trimming removed 1 base at V and 5 bases at J, with 12 bases between. The CDR3 spans 15 residues. Germline values: CDR1 SEHNR, CDR2 FQNEAQ (reference sequence). The CDR3 region is CASSLELDRHNEQFF. CDR3 DNA sequence: TGTGCCAGCAGCTTAGAATTGGACAGACACAATGAGCAGTTCTTC.

The chain carries TRBV5-6 and TRBJ1-2; D gene uncertain. The germline V gene has CDR1 SGHDT and CDR2 YYEEEE. The CDR3 is 15 residues long. V lost 4 bases and J 4 bases, leaving 17 bases between the germline ends. The CDR3 sequence is CASSPPPGSGYGYTF. The CDR3 region has the DNA TGTGCCAGCAGCCCCCCTCCGGGATCAGGCTATGGCTACACCTTC.